This passage covers 25 T cell receptor beta chains from one sample sequenced in a study of T cell clonality in common variable immunodeficiency. Study findings and constraints: Common variable immunodeficiency TCR beta sequences reportedly had fewer deletions and N-nucleotide insertions.

Method: immunoSEQ multiplex PCR; TCRdb's copy keeps in-frame clones and lacks some. Singletons are absent from the sample, which has more than 20,000 clones. These TCRs are of unknown antigen specificity. The specimen sequenced was peripheral blood mononuclear cells. The receptor source for this set is a human donor with common variable immunodeficiency.

This clone showed up many times. The read falls 3 residues short of the CDR3 end, and the missing part is taken from the germline J gene. The rearrangement uses TRBV20-1 and TRBJ2-2; TRBD2 aligns across 12 bases. The CDR3 is 16 amino acids. V gave up 1 base and J gave up 7 bases; unmatched junction bases: 7. CDR1 DFQATT and CDR2 SNEGSKA come from the germline V gene (reference sequence). The CDR3 here is CSARVLAGGGIGELFF. Incomplete CDR3 DNA: TGCAGTGCTAGAGTGCTAGCGGGAGGGGGAATCGGGGAG.

This clone has at least ten counts. Additional DNA sequences in this sample encode the identical CDR3. CDR3 sequence reads: CASSSTGNYGYTF. The covered CDR3 bases are TGTGCCAGCAGCTCCACAGGGAACTATGGC. The J gene is TRBJ1-2, the V gene TRBV7-2; D is perhaps TRBD1 (6 bases). The read halts 3 residues ahead of the CDR3 end, with the missing end drawn from the germline J gene. Germline V gene sequence: CDR1 SGHTA, CDR2 FQGNSA. This CDR3 comprises 13 residues. Trimming shortened V by 4 bases and J by 2 bases, and 8 bases separated the two germline ends.

This clone was counted at least ten times. The read finishes 3 residues shy of the CDR3 end, and the germline J gene is used to complete it. The J gene is TRBJ2-7, the V gene TRBV15; 7 bases line up with TRBD2. CDR3 size: 16 residues. V shed 3 bases and J 1 base; nucleotides not matched to a gene: 9. The germline V gene has CDR1 LNHNV and CDR2 YYDKDF (reference sequence). This CDR3 reads CATSSGLGRGSYEQYF. The sequenced part of the CDR3 DNA is TGTGCCACCAGCAGTGGATTGGGGCGGGGGTCCTACGAG.

This clone occurred many times. The read ends 3 residues early relative to the CDR3; the germline J gene fills the gap. The chain is built from TRBV7-2 and TRBJ2-4; no firm D call. The CDR3 runs 14 residues. Germline V gene lookup returns CDR1 SGHTA and CDR2 FQGNSA. Trimming took off 2 bases at V and 7 bases at J, with 12 bases between the two ends. The sequenced CDR3 bases are TGTGCCAGCAGCTTACCTGCAGGATCCAACATT. Translated: CASSLPAGSNI. The whole CDR3 reads CASSLPAGSNIQYF.

The sample holds many counts of this clone. The observed sequence ends 3 residues before the CDR3 terminus, with the missing tail filled in from the germline J gene. The rearrangement links TRBV6-2 or TRBV6-3 to TRBJ2-2; D might be TRBD2 (5 bases). This CDR3 comprises 16 residues. Germline-derived CDR1 and CDR2 are MNHEY and SVGEGT. V dropped 4 bases and J dropped 2 bases, with 14 bases sitting between them. CDR3: CASSSVRGHNTGELFF. The DNA read from the CDR3 is TGTGCCAGCAGTTCCGTCCGGGGTCACAACACCGGGGAG.

This clone was detected many times. The CDR3 is cut off 3 residues early in the read; its end comes from the germline J gene. The gene calls are TRBV28 and TRBJ1-2; 8 bases are shared with TRBD1. Germline trimming cut 3 bases from V and 4 bases from J; bases unmatched to any gene: 10. CDR3 length: 16 amino acids. Looked up from germline, CDR1 is MDHEN and CDR2 is SYDVKM. CDR3 amino acids: CASSLGQGARIYGYTF. The covered CDR3 bases are TGTGCCAGCAGTTTGGGTCAGGGGGCGCGTATCTATGGC.

This clone was seen ten or more times. Coverage ceases 3 residues before the CDR3 finishes, and the germline J gene fills in the end. The rearrangement joins TRBV2 to TRBJ1-2; TRBD1 agrees at 8 bases. The CDR3 has 15 amino acids. The germline CDR1 and CDR2 sequences are SNHLY and FYNNEI. The CDR3 spells CATSPGQARSKGYTF. The CDR3 DNA, read in part, is TGTGCCACCTCCCCGGGACAGGCAAGATCAAAGGGC.

This clone was found many times. The read ends 3 residues shy of where the CDR3 ends; the end is completed using the germline J gene. V and J are TRBV5-6 and TRBJ2-3, with D tentatively TRBD1 (6 bases). The CDR3 spans 13 residues. From germline, CDR1 is SGHDT and CDR2 YYEEEE. With 5 bases removed from V and 4 bases from J, the gap between germline ends came to 11 bases. CDR3 bases read: TGTGCCAGCAGTTATACAGGGTCAGATACG. Its protein is CASSYTGSDT. The whole CDR3 is CASSYTGSDTQYF.

Ten or more counts support this clone. The read terminates 3 residues ahead of where the CDR3 ends, so the germline J gene completes it. This rearrangement joins TRBV20-1 to TRBJ1-5, with TRBD1 matching 10 bases. Germline CDR1 is DFQATT and CDR2 is SNEGSKA (reference sequence). The CDR3 has 12 residues. V shed 7 bases, J shed 4 bases, and the junction held 1 base outside the gene matches. CDR3 loop: CSGGQGNQPQHF. The part of the CDR3 DNA that was read is TGCAGTGGGGGACAGGGGAATCAGCCC.

Points on this clone: The CDR3 end is not reached by the read, which stops 3 residues before it; the germline J gene fills it in. This sequence joins TRBV5-6 and TRBJ1-3; D ambiguous. The V and J ends lost 2 bases and 4 bases respectively, with 10 bases between them. This CDR3 spans 14 amino acids. CDR1 is SGHDT, CDR2 YYEEEE, per germline. CDR3 loop: CASSFRLSGNTIYF. CDR3 DNA (partial): TGTGCCAGCAGCTTCCGGTTGTCCGGAAACACC.

This clone was recorded at least ten times. The CDR3 extends 3 residues past the end of the read, so its final part is completed from the germline J gene. The V and J genes are TRBV11-3 and TRBJ2-1; D might be TRBD2 (6 bases). CDR1 and CDR2 from the germline V gene are SGHNT and YENEEA. The CDR3 is 13 residues long. Trimming took off 4 bases at V and 6 bases at J, with 10 bases between the two ends. The sequenced CDR3 bases are TGTGCCAGCAGCTACACTAGCAGCAATGAG. It yields the protein CASSYTSSNE. The full-length CDR3 reads as CASSYTSSNEQFF.

In its sample, this clone was seen many times. The read terminates 3 residues ahead of where the CDR3 ends, so the germline J gene completes it. V usage is TRBV29-1 and J usage is TRBJ1-4; 10 nucleotides line up with TRBD1. Germline CDR1 and CDR2: SQVTM and ANQGSEA. V shed 6 bases, J shed 6 bases, and the junction held 4 bases outside the gene matches. The CDR3 is 13 amino acids. The part of the CDR3 DNA that was read is TGCAGCGTCAGGACAGGGGGAGATGAAAAA. It is translated as CSVRTGGDEK. In full, the CDR3 reads CSVRTGGDEKLFF.

This clone showed up many times. The sequenced fragment ends 3 residues before the CDR3 boundary, so the rest is inferred from the germline J gene. V and J are TRBV5-4 and TRBJ2-4, with D possibly matching TRBD2 (5 bases). CDR3 size: 15 residues. Looked up from germline, CDR1 is SGHNT and CDR2 is YYREEE (reference sequence). CDR3 sequence: CASSLAGPGVMIQYF. Partial CDR3 DNA: TGTGCCAGCAGCTTGGCTGGGCCCGGGGTTATGATT. Combining the CDR3 with reference TRBV5-4 and TRBJ2-4 gives the whole variable domain ETGVTQSPTHLIKTRGQQVTLRCSSQSGHNTVSWYQQALGQGPQFIFQYYREEENGRGNFPPRFSGLQFPNYSSELNVNALELDDSALYLCASSLAGPGVMIQYFGAGTRLSVL.

This clone showed up many times. Read data end 3 residues before the CDR3 end; the end is taken from the germline J gene. The chain joins TRBV29-1 to TRBJ2-3; no definite D call. The V gene lost 8 bases and the J gene lost 2 bases, with 11 bases spanning the gap. CDR1 SQVTM and CDR2 ANQGSEA come from the germline V gene. There are 12 residues in the CDR3. CDR3 protein: CSLRQDTDTQYF. Partial CDR3 DNA: TGCAGCCTCAGGCAGGACACAGATACG.

The sample holds many counts of this clone. Read sequence stops 3 residues before the CDR3 end, and the germline J gene provides the missing end. This sequence joins TRBV7-6 and TRBJ1-2, with D perhaps TRBD1 (6 bases). Germline V CDR1 and CDR2: SGHVS, FNYEAQ. V lost 4 bases, J lost 5 bases, and 14 bases lay in between. This CDR3 is built from 14 residues. CDR3 residues: CASSSARDKYGYTF. Partial CDR3 DNA: TGTGCCAGCAGCTCGGCCCGGGACAAATATGGC. The variable domain in full, with the rest retrieved from reference TRBV7-6 and TRBJ1-2, is GAGVSQSPRYKVTKRGQDVALRCDPISGHVSLYWYRQALGQGPEFLTYFNYEAQQDKSGLPNDRFSAERPEGSISTLTIQRTEQRDSAMYRCASSSARDKYGYTFGSGTRLTVV.

This clone was counted many times. The CDR3 end falls 3 residues outside the read, so it is completed with the germline J gene. The V call is TRBV12-5, the J call TRBJ2-1; weak D call: TRBD1 (6 bases). The CDR3 loop spans 14 amino acids. Germline V CDR1 and CDR2: LGHNT, FRNRAP. V lost 7 bases, J lost 1 base, and 11 bases lay in between. CDR3 DNA (partial): TGTGCTAGTGCCCTGGACAGTTCCTACAATGAG. This translates into CASALDSSYNE. From start to end, the CDR3 is CASALDSSYNEQFF.

By share of the sample, this clone is medium-sized (0.01 to 0.1%). The CDR3 goes on 3 residues after the read ends, and that part is filled in from the germline J gene. The V gene is TRBV5-6, the J gene TRBJ2-3; TRBD1 is a possible D gene (6 bases). CDR3 length: 13 residues. The germline V and J ends were trimmed by 4 bases and 6 bases, with 12 bases remaining between them. Germline CDR1 SGHDT, CDR2 YYEEEE. The CDR3 DNA, read in part, is TGTGCCAGCAGCGTTTGGCAGGGGGATACG. As protein: CASSVWQGDT. The full CDR3 protein is CASSVWQGDTQYF. Using reference TRBV5-6 and TRBJ2-3 for the parts outside the CDR3, the full variable domain is DAGVTQSPTHLIKTRGQQVTLRCSPKSGHDTVSWYQQALGQGPQFIFQYYEEEERQRGNFPDRFSGHQFPNYSSELNVNALLLGDSALYLCASSVWQGDTQYFGPGTRLTVL.

This clone was counted at least ten times. The read ends 3 residues early relative to the CDR3; the germline J gene fills the gap. The chain uses TRBV18 and TRBJ2-2; perhaps TRBD2 as D (6 bases). The germline V gene encodes CDR1 KGHSH and CDR2 LQKENI. The CDR3 is 15 amino acids. Trimming cost V 3 bases and J 2 bases, with 10 bases left between them. The part of the CDR3 DNA that was read is TGTGCCAGCTCACCGTGGGGGGACAACACCGGGGAG. This sequence encodes CASSPWGDNTGE. The whole CDR3 protein is CASSPWGDNTGELFF.

This clone showed up many times. The read terminates 3 residues before the CDR3 end, so the remaining end is supplied by the germline J gene. The gene calls are TRBV6-1 and TRBJ2-5; a possible D gene is TRBD2 (7 bases). V dropped 3 bases and J dropped 4 bases, with 18 bases sitting between them. The CDR3 is 16 residues long. Germline V gene data show CDR1 as MNHNS and CDR2 as SASEGT. CDR3 DNA (partial): TGTGCCAGCAGTGAGGGATTTTGGGGGGGGCTAGAGACC. Its protein product is CASSEGFWGGLET. In full, the CDR3 is CASSEGFWGGLETQYF.

This clone was observed at least ten times. The read terminates 3 residues before the CDR3 end, so the remaining end is supplied by the germline J gene. The V gene is TRBV2, the J gene TRBJ2-2; D call uncertain. This CDR3 has 14 residues. Germline CDR1 and CDR2: SNHLY and FYNNEI. V lost 8 bases and J lost 0, with 10 bases in between. CDR3: CASLGRTNTGELFF. CDR3 bases read: TGTGCCAGCCTTGGCAGAACGAACACCGGGGAG.

This clone was detected many times. The read terminates 3 residues ahead of where the CDR3 ends, so the germline J gene completes it. J is TRBJ2-2 and V is TRBV5-1, with 7 nucleotides matching TRBD1. Germline trimming cut 8 bases from V and 4 bases from J; bases unmatched to any gene: 8. CDR1 SGHRS and CDR2 YFSETQ come from the germline V gene. The CDR3 totals 14 residues. CDR3 region: CASERGQSTGELFF. CDR3 DNA, as far as it was read: TGCGCCAGTGAGAGGGGACAGAGCACCGGGGAG. Full variable domain (remainder filled in from reference TRBV5-1 and TRBJ2-2): KAGVTQTPRYLIKTRGQQVTLSCSPISGHRSVSWYQQTPGQGLQFLFEYFSETQRNKGNFPGRFSGRQFSNSRSEMNVSTLELGDSALYLCASERGQSTGELFFGEGSRLTVL.

This clone was counted many times. The missing CDR3 end, 3 residues past where the read stops, is filled in from the germline J gene. This chain joins TRBV20-1 and TRBJ2-7; 8 bases are a match to TRBD2. The CDR3 spans 13 residues. Per the germline V gene, CDR1 is DFQATT and CDR2 is SNEGSKA (reference sequence). V lost 6 bases to trimming and J lost 4 bases; unmatched junction nucleotides: 8. The part of the CDR3 DNA that was read is TGCAGTGCATCGGGGGGGAGGGAGTACGAG. It codes for CSASGGREYE. In full, the CDR3 is CSASGGREYEQYF.

This clone occurred many times. The CDR3 is cut off 3 residues early in the read; its end comes from the germline J gene. The chain links TRBV4-1 to TRBJ2-7; TRBD2 aligns across 11 bases. The CDR3 loop spans 14 amino acids. The germline gives CDR1 MGHRA, CDR2 YSYEKL. V was clipped by 7 bases and J by 3 bases; unmatched bases: 5. CDR3 amino acids: CASTLAGGNYEQYF. The CDR3 DNA, read in part, is TGCGCCAGCACCCTAGCGGGGGGAAACTACGAG.

In its sample, this clone was seen many times. The CDR3 extends 3 residues past the end of the read, so its final part is completed from the germline J gene. J is TRBJ2-5 and V is TRBV7-8, with 10 bases matching TRBD2. V gave up 4 bases and J gave up 4 bases; unmatched junction bases: 9. The V gene's germline CDR1 is SGHVS and CDR2 FQNEAQ. The CDR3 is 16 residues long. The CDR3 sequence: CASSSRPSGGLETQYF. The part of the CDR3 DNA that was read is TGTGCCAGCAGCTCCCGGCCTAGCGGGGGCCTAGAGACC.

This clone was found many times. The CDR3 goes on 3 residues after the read ends, and that part is filled in from the germline J gene. The chain has TRBV13 and TRBJ1-6; D call uncertain. This CDR3 contains 14 residues. V gave up 5 bases and J gave up 8 bases, with 13 bases separating them. Germline lookup yields CDR1 PRHDT and CDR2 FYEKMQ (reference sequence). The CDR3 DNA, read in part, is TGTGCCAGCAGCCTTGTGCGGTATGATTCACCC. Protein: CASSLVRYDSP. The full-length CDR3 reads as CASSLVRYDSPLHF.